This record concerns one TCR beta chain sequence. These data are taken from a study of blood T cell repertoires in COVID-19. Study context: Samples representing acute and convalescent COVID-19 were sourced from the United States, Italy and Spain. The cDNA or gDNA used as material had been derived from T cells, B-cell-depleted T cells, or PBMCs.

In the original workflow: Reference gene primers were amplified, and this amplification served to estimate nucleated cell counts. This table comes from immunoSEQ multiplex PCR, and its TCRdb copy is limited to in-frame clones, with some not included. V and J calls and clone size are copied from that table; D and trimming were computed from the DNA. The sample records 200,000 to 300,000 clones, over 70% being singletons. Sample: peripheral blood. The TCR was taken from a woman in her forties who had recovered from COVID-19.

The chain's CDR3 is CATSGRYNEQFF. The DNA for the CDR3 is TGTGCCACCTCAGGCAGGTACAATGAGCAGTTCTTC. The chain has TRBV15 and TRBJ2-1; D gene unclear. Between the trimmed V and J ends, which lost 8 bases and 4 bases, there was a span of 9 bases. The CDR3 is 12 residues long. Germline V gives CDR1 LNHNV, CDR2 YYDKDF (reference sequence).